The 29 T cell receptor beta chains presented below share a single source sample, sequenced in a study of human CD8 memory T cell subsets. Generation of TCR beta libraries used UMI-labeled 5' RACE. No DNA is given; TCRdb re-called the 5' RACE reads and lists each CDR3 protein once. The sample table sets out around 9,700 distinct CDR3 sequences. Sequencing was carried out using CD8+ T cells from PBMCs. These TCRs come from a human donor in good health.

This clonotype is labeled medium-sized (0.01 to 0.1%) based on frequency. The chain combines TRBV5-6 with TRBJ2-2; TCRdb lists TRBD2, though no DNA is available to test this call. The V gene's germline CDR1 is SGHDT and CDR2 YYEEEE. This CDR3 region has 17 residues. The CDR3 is CASSRDFIGEVTGELFF. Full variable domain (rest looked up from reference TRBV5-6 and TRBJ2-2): DAGVTQSPTHLIKTRGQQVTLRCSPKSGHDTVSWYQQALGQGPQFIFQYYEEEERQRGNFPDRFSGHQFPNYSSELNVNALLLGDSALYLCASSRDFIGEVTGELFFGEGSRLTVL.

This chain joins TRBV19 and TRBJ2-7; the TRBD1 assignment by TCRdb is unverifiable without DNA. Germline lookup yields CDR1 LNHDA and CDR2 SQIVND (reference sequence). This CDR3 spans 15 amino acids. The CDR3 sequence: CASSIVGHTSYEQYF.

CDR3 in amino acids: CASSIIGLGEYTGELFF. V usage is TRBV19 and J usage is TRBJ2-2; TCRdb selects TRBD1, and the lack of DNA leaves this call unchecked. CDR3 length: 17 residues. Germline loops: CDR1 LNHDA, CDR2 SQIVND (reference sequence).

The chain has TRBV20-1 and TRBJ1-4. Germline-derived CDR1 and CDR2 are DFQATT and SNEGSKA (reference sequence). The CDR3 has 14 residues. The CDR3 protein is CSARLGATNEKLFF.

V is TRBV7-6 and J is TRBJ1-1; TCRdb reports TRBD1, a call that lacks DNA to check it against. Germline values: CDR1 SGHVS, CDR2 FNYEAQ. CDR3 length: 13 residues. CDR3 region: CASSLGGSTEAFF.

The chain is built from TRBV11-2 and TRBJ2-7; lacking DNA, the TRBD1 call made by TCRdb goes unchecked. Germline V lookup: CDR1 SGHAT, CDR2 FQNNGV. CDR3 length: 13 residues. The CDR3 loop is CASSPGTSYEQYF.

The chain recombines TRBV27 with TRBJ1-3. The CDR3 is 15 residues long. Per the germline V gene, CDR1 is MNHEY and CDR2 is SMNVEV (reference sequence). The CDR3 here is CASSLERQVSNTIYF.

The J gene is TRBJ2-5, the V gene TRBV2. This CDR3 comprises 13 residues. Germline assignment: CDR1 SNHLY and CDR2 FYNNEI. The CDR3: CASSDGFQETQYF. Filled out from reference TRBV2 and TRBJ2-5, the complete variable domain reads EPEVTQTPSHQVTQMGQEVILRCVPISNHLYFYWYRQILGQKVEFLVSFYNNEISEKSEIFDDQFSVERPDGSNFTLKIRSTKLEDSAMYFCASSDGFQETQYFGPGTRLLVL.

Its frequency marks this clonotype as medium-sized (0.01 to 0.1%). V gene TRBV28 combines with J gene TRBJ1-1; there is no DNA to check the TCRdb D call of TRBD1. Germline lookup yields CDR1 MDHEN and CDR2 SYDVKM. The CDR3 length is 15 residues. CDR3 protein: CASSLLGTVNTEAFF.

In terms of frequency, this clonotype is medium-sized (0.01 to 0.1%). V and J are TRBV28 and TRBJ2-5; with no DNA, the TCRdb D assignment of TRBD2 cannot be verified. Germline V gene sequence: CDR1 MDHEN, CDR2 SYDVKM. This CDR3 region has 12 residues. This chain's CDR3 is CASSGGEETQYF.

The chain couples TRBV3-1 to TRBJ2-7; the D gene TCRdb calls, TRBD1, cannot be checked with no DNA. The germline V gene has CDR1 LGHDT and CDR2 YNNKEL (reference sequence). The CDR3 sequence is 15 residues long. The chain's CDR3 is CASSQGQGTSDEQYF.

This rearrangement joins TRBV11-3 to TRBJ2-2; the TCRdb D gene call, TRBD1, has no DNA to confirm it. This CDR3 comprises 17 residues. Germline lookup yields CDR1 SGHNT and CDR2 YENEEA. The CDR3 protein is CASSRPSAEPDTGELFF.

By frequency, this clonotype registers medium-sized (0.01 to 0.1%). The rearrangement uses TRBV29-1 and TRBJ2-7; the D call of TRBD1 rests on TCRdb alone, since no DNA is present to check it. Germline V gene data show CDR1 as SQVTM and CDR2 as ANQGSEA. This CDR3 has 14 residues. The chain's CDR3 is CSVDVGQGIYEQYF.

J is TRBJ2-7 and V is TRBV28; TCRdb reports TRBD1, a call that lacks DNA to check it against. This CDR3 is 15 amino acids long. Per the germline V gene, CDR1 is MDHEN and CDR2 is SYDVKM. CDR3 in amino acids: CASSRIRDGAYEQYF.

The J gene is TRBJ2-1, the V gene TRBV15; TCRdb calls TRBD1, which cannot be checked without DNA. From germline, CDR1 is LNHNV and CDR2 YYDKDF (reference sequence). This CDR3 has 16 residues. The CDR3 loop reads CATSRGRLAGGNEQFF.

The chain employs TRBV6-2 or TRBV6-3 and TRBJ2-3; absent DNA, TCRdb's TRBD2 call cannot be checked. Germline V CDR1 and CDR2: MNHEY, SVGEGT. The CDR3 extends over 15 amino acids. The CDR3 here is CASSYSLAATDTQYF.

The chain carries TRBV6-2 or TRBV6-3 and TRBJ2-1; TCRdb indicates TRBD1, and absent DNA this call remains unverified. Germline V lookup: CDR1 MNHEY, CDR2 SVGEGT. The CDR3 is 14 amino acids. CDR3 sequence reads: CASSYPGTNNEQFF.

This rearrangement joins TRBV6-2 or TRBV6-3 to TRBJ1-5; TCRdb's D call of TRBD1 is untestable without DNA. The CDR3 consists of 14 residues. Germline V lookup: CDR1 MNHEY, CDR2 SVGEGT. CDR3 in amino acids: CASSWSGGKQPQHF.

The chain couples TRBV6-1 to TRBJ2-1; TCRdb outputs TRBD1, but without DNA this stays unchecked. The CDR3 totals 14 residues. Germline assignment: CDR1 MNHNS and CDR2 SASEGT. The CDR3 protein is CAGTPGPFGGEQFF.

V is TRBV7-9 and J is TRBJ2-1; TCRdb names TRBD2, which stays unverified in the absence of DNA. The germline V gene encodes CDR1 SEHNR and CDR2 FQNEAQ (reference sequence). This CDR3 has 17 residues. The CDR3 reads CASSLVAAGASANEQFF.

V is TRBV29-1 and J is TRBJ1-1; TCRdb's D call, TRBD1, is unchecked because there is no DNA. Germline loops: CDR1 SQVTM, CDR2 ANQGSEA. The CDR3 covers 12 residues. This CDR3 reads CSVLGGGTEAFF.

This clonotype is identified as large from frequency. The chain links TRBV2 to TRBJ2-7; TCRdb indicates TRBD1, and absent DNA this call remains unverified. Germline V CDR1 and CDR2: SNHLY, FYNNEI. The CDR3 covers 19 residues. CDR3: CASSEEGVLGSGSHYEQYF.

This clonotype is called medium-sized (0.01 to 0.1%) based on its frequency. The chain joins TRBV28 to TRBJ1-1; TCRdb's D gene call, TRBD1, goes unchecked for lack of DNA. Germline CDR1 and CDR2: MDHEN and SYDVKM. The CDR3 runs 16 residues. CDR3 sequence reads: CASSQRGDRPGTEAFF.

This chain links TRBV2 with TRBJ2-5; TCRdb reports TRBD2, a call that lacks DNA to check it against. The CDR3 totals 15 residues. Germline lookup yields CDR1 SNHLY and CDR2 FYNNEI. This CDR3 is CASNIAGFSQETQYF.

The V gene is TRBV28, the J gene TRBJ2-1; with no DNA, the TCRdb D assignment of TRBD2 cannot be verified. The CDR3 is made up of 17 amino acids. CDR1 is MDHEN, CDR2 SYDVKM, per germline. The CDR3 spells CASSLMGLAGENNEQFF.

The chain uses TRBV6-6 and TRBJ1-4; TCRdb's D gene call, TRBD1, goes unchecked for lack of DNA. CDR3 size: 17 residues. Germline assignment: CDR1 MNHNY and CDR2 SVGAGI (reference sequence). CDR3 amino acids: CASSYLGTGGSNEKLFF.

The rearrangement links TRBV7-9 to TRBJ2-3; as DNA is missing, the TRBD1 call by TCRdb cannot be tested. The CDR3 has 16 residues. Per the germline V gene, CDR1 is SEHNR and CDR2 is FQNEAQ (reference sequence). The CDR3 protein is CASSPMQGSFTDTQYF.

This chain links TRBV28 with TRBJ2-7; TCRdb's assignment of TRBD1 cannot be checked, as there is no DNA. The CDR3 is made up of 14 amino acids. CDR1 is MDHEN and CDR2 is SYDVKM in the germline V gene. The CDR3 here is CASRGTGDYYEQYF. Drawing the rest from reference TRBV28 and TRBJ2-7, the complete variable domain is DVKVTQSSRYLVKRTGEKVFLECVQDMDHENMFWYRQDPGLGLRLIYFSYDVKMKEKGDIPEGYSVSREKKERFSLILESASTNQTSMYLCASRGTGDYYEQYFGPGTRLTVT.

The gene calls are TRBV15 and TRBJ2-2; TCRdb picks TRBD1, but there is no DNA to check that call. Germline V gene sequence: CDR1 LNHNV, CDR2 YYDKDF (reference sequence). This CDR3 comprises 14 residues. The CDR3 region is CATSRDRGHGELFF.